This T cell receptor beta chain is drawn from a study of control samples from healthy donors and cancer patients. With regard to this clone: The sample holds other DNA sequences that translate to the same CDR3.

Clones were read by immunoSEQ multiplex PCR, and TCRdb kept only the in-frame ones, dropping some. This sample has 200,000 or so clones; roughly 94% occur once, and the top ten carry 1.5%. V dropped 2 bases and J dropped 3 bases, with 13 bases sitting between them. The CDR3 contains 15 residues. Germline CDR1 reads SGHNT; CDR2 reads YYREEE (reference sequence). This sequence joins TRBV5-4 and TRBJ2-3; tentative D call: TRBD2 (7 bases). The sequence came from a man aged 50 or older in good health. Source material: blood. CDR3 residues: CASSLGGGVTDTQYF. The DNA of the CDR3 is TGTGCCAGCAGCTTAGGGGGGGGAGTAACAGATACGCAGTATTTT. The full variable domain, rest sourced from reference TRBV5-4 and TRBJ2-3, is ETGVTQSPTHLIKTRGQQVTLRCSSQSGHNTVSWYQQALGQGPQFIFQYYREEENGRGNFPPRFSGLQFPNYSSELNVNALELDDSALYLCASSLGGGVTDTQYFGPGTRLTVL.